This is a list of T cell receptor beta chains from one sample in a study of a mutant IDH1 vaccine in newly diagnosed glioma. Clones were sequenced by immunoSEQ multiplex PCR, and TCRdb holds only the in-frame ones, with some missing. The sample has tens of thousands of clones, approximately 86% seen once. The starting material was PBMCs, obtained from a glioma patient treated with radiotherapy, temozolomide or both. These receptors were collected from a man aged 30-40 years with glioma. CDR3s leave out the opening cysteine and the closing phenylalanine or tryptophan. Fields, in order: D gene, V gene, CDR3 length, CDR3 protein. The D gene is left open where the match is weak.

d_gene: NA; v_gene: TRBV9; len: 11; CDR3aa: ASSVGGENEAF
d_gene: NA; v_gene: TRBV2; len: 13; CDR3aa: ASSEELVSPDTQY
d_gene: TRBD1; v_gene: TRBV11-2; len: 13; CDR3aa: ASSSRGTGDYGYT
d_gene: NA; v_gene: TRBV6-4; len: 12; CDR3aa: ASSDNSGANVLT
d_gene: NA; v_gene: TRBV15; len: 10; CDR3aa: ATSSGTTAQY
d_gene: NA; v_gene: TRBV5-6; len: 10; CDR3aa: ASSLHTGELF
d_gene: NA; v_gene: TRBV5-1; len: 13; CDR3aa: ASSLDRPYNSPLH
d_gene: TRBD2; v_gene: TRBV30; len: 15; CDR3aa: AWSSLAGGSGANVLT
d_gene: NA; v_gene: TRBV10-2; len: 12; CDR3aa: ASRGRQADSPLH
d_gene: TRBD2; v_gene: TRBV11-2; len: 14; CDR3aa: ASSFALAGATDTQY
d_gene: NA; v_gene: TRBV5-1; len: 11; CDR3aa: ASSLVANTEAF
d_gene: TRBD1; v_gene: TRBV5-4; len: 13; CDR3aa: ASSSGQGASQPQH
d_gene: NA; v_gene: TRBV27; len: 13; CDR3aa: AVRDRRLAGYGYT
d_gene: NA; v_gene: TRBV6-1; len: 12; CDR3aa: ASSVRAYRETQY
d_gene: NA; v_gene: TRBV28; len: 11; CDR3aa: ASGLQGLAEAF
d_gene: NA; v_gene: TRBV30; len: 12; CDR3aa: AWSVGSQSETQY
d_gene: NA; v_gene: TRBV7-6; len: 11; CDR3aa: ASSSGVISPQH
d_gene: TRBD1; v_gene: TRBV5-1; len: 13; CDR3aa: ASSGTGTPNYGYT
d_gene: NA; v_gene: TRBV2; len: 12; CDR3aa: ASSVRSDTGELF
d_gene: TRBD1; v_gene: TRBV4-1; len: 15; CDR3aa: ASTFTTYGTGNTEAF
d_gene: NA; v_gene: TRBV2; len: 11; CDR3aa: ASIGTPSYEQY
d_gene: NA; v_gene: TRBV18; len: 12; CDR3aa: ATTTEIGGSPLH
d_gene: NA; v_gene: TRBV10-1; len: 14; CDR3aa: ASSTNRVGKTGELF
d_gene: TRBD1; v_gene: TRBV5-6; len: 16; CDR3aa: ASSILSTTGMGNSPLH
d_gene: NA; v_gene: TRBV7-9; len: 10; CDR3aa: ASSPRGDTQY
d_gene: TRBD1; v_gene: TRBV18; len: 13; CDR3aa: ASSLDRGPSYEQY
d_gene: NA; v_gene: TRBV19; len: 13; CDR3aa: ASSSSLHPGYGYT
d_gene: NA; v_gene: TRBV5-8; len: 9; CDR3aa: ASRGEQPQH
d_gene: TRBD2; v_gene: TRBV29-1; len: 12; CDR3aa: SVEAGGPSNEQF
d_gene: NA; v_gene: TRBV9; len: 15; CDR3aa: ASSVDSRSGPNYGYT
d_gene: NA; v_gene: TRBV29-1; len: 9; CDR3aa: SGRGTGELF
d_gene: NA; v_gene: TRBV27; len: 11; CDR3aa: ASSLSWRYGYT
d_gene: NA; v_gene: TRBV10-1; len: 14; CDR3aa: ASSEWARGPTDTQY
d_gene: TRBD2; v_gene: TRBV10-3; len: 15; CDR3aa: ASSYWGSGGETREQY
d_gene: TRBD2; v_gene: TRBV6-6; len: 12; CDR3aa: ASRLAGGTDTQY
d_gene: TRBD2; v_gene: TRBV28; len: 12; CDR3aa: ASSLTSGSYRQY
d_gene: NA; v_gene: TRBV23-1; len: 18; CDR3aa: ASSQSPSTQFQGRQETQY
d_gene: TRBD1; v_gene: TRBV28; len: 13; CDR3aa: ASRSNGQGRTEAF
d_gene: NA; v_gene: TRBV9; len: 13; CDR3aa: ASSATPLGGQPQH
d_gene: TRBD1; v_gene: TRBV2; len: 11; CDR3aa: ASSGQGYYEQY
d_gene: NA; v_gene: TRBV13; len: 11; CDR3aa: ASSQRSGVGYT
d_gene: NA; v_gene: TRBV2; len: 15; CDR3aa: ASSDVQNFYSNQPQH
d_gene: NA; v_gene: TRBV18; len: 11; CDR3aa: ASYTDGGGGYT
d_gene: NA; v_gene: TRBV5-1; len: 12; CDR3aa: ASSLGQNQETQY
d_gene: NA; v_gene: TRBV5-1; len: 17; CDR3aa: ASSLVSGGRVLGNTEAF
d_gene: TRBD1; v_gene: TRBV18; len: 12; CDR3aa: ASSPDRVGQPQH
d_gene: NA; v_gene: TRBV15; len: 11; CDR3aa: ATRPVANYGYT
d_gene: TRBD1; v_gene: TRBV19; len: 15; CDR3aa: ASSIKTGGSGANVLT
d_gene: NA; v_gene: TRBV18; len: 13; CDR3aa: ASSQQGGSNQPQH
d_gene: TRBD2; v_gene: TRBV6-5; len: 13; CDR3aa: ASSPGLAVGETQY
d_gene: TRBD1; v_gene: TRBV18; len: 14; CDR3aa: AGPPATGPNTGELF
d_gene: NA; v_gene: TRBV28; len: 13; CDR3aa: ASSPTGTLLRGQY
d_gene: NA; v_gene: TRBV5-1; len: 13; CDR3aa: ASSLASGYYTEAF